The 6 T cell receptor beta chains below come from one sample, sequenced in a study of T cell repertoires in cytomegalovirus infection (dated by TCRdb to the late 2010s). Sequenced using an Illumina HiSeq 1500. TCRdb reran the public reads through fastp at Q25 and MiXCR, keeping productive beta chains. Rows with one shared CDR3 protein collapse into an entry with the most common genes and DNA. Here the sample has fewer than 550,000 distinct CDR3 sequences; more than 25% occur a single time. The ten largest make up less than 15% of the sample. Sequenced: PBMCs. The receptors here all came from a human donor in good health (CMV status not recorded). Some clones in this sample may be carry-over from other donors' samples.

Here the CDR3 reads CAISAGLGGDTQYF. CDR3 nucleotide sequence: TGTGCCATCTCCGCCGGACTAGGGGGGGATACGCAGTATTTT. The rearrangement joins TRBV19 to TRBJ2-3; a possible D gene is TRBD2 (7 bases). V lost 10 bases and J 6 bases, leaving 20 bases between the germline ends. Germline CDR1 is LNHDA and CDR2 is SQIVND (reference sequence). CDR3 length: 14 residues.

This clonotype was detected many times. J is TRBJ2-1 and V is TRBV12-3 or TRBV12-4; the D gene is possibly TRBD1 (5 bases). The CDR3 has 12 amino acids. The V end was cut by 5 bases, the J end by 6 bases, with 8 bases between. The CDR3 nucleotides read TGTGCCAGCAGTAATCAGGGCAATGAGCAGTTCTTC. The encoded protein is CASSNQGNEQFF.

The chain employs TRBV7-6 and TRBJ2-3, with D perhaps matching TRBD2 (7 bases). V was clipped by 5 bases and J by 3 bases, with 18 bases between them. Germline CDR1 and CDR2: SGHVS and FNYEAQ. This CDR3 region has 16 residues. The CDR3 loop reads CASSPRGGGPTDTQYF. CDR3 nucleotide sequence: TGTGCCAGCAGCCCCCGCGGGGGCGGGCCAACAGATACGCAGTATTTT.

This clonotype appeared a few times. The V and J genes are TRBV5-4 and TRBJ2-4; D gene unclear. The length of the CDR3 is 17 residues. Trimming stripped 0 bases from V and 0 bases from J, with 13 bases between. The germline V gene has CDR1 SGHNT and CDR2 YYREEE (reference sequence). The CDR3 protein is CASSLAFDGIAKNIQYF. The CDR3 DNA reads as TGTGCCAGCAGCTTGGCCTTTGACGGTATAGCCAAAAACATTCAGTACTTC.

CDR3 loop: CASSGLAGISGANVLTF. DNA for the CDR3: TGTGCCAGTAGTGGACTAGCGGGTATCTCTGGGGCCAACGTCCTGACTTTC. The chain uses TRBV19 and TRBJ2-6; 11 nucleotides align to TRBD2. Germline V gene data show CDR1 as LNHDA and CDR2 as SQIVND (reference sequence). This CDR3 comprises 17 residues. J lost 0 bases, V lost 5 bases, and 3 bases had no gene match.

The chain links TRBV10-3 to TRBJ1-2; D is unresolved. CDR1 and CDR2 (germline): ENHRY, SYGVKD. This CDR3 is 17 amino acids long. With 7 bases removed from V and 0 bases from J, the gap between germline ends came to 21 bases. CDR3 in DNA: TGTGCCATCACCCCGGGAACAACTATCAGCGCTAACTATGGCTACACCTTC. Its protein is CAITPGTTISANYGYTF.